Listed here is a single T cell receptor beta chain. Antigen: not known. The data are from a study of cytomegalovirus exposure and HLA in healthy donors. Study details: Findings of an earlier analysis included around 120 million unique TCR beta sequences from 180 million or so T cells. Overall study results and limits: Cytomegalovirus status, reportedly, was diagnosed with high specificity and sensitivity by the classifier.

All donors participated as healthy donors of bone marrow. The PCR ran on 60 Vbeta and 13 Jbeta primers. Authors' methods: Later reanalysis found 80 million or so unique TCR beta chains, around 9.9 million of them shared. Profiling relied on immunoSEQ multiplex PCR, and the TCRdb table lists in-frame clones only, not all of them. V, J and clone size are those of that table, while D and trimming were read from the DNA. The sample data list about 130,000 clones. The CDR3 is 14 residues long. V was cut by 8 bases and J by 0 bases, with 11 bases left in between. Germline V gene data show CDR1 as MNHNY and CDR2 as SVGAGI (reference sequence).

The chain uses TRBV6-6 and TRBJ2-1; TRBD2 is a possible D gene (6 bases). This clonotype originated in a man between 25 and 39 years old in good health and CMV-seronegative. What was sequenced was PBMCs. For the CDR3, the DNA is TGTGCCAGCTCGGGCGGGACCTCCTACAATGAGCAGTTCTTC. Translated: CASSGGTSYNEQFF.